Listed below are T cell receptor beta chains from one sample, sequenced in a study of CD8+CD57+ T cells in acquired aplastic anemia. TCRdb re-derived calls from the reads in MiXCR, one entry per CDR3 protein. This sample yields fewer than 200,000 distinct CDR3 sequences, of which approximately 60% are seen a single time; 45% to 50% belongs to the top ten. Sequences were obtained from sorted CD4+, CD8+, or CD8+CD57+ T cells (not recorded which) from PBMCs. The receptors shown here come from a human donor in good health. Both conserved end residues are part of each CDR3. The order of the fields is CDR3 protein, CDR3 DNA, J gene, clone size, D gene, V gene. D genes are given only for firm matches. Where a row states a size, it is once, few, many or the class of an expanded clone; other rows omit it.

CDR3aa: CASSQDQGTGWVRGYTF
CDR3nt: TGCGCCAGCAGCCAAGATCAGGGGACAGGTTGGGTTAGAGGCTACACCTTC
j_gene: TRBJ1-2
abundance: NA
d_gene: TRBD1
v_gene: TRBV4-3

CDR3aa: CASSLLAGRGMDTQYF
CDR3nt: TGTGCCAGCAGTTTACTCGCGGGGAGGGGCATGGATACGCAGTATTTT
j_gene: TRBJ2-3
abundance: many
d_gene: TRBD2
v_gene: TRBV12-3/TRBV12-4

CDR3aa: CASSSHSYEQYF
CDR3nt: TGTGCCAGCAGCTCCCACAGCTACGAGCAGTACTTC
j_gene: TRBJ2-7
abundance: once
d_gene: NA
v_gene: TRBV10-3

CDR3aa: CASSEYKNTEAFF
CDR3nt: TGTGCCAGCAGCGAGTATAAGAACACTGAAGCTTTCTTT
j_gene: TRBJ1-1
abundance: NA
d_gene: NA
v_gene: TRBV7-8

CDR3aa: CASSLTDNTEAFF
CDR3nt: TGTGCCAGCAGTTTGACAGACAACACTGAAGCTTTCTTT
j_gene: TRBJ1-1
abundance: many
d_gene: NA
v_gene: TRBV6-5

CDR3aa: CASSGRDSGELFF
CDR3nt: TGTGCCAGCAGCGGCAGGGATTCCGGGGAGCTGTTTTTT
j_gene: TRBJ2-2
abundance: NA
d_gene: NA
v_gene: TRBV7-3

CDR3aa: CSASGTLSYNEQFF
CDR3nt: TGCAGTGCTAGCGGGACACTCTCCTACAATGAGCAGTTCTTC
j_gene: TRBJ2-1
abundance: NA
d_gene: NA
v_gene: TRBV20-1

CDR3aa: CASSQGEALYEQYF
CDR3nt: TGTGCCAGCAGCCAAGGCGAAGCCCTCTACGAGCAGTACTTC
j_gene: TRBJ2-7
abundance: many
d_gene: NA
v_gene: TRBV14

CDR3aa: CASSLSTDNSPLHF
CDR3nt: TGTGCCAGCAGCTTATCGACAGATAATTCACCCCTCCACTTT
j_gene: TRBJ1-6
abundance: few
d_gene: NA
v_gene: TRBV7-9

CDR3aa: CSPWRGTQYF
CDR3nt: TGCAGTCCCTGGCGGGGGACCCAGTACTTC
j_gene: TRBJ2-5
abundance: few
d_gene: NA
v_gene: TRBV20-1

CDR3aa: CASSPRDRVTYEQYF
CDR3nt: TGTGCCAGCTCACCACGAGACAGGGTAACCTACGAGCAGTACTTC
j_gene: TRBJ2-7
abundance: NA
d_gene: TRBD1
v_gene: TRBV10-2

CDR3aa: CASSLAASTDTQYF
CDR3nt: TGCGCCAGCAGCCTAGCGGCTAGCACAGATACGCAGTATTTT
j_gene: TRBJ2-3
abundance: many
d_gene: NA
v_gene: TRBV4-1

CDR3aa: CASSLVPTHFADNEKLFF
CDR3nt: TGTGCCAGCAGCTTAGTTCCTACCCACTTTGCCGACAATGAAAAACTGTTTTTT
j_gene: TRBJ1-4
abundance: NA
d_gene: NA
v_gene: TRBV7-2

CDR3aa: CASNPALRNQPQHF
CDR3nt: TGTGCCAGTAATCCAGCCCTACGCAATCAGCCCCAGCATTTT
j_gene: TRBJ1-5
abundance: NA
d_gene: NA
v_gene: TRBV19

CDR3aa: CASSARSGGRTSAEQYF
CDR3nt: TGTGCCAGCAGTGCAAGGTCGGGAGGCAGGACTTCGGCTGAGCAGTACTTC
j_gene: TRBJ2-7
abundance: NA
d_gene: TRBD2
v_gene: TRBV2

CDR3aa: CASSQQGYGYTF
CDR3nt: TGTGCCAGCAGCCAACAGGGATATGGCTACACCTTC
j_gene: TRBJ1-2
abundance: few
d_gene: NA
v_gene: TRBV7-9

CDR3aa: CSASKGGSDTQYF
CDR3nt: TGCAGTGCTAGTAAGGGGGGGTCAGATACGCAGTATTTT
j_gene: TRBJ2-3
abundance: NA
d_gene: NA
v_gene: TRBV20-1